This T cell receptor (beta chain) was recovered during a study of blood T cell repertoires in COVID-19 (dated by TCRdb to the early 2020s). At the level of the whole study: Samples from collaborators originated in the United States, Italy and Spain and spanned both the acute and convalescent phases of COVID-19. The material from the prospective study consisted of cDNA or gDNA derived from T cells, B-cell-depleted T cells, or PBMCs. A de-identified subject ID, COVID-19 status, age in years and sex were almost always included in the sample metadata. Where available, HLA class I and class II types were obtained from metadata supplied by the sample provider rather than from assay-based typing. The samples were drawn from the first 160 participants of the ongoing ImmuneRACE study and from 1,254 subjects provided by 6 global collaborators. Subjects who had been exposed to COVID-19, were actively infected with it, or had recovered from it provided the deeply sampled blood TCRbeta repertoires that made up the dataset. The repertoires were released in a freely available public database meant as a resource for research on the immune response to SARS-CoV-2.

Details on this clone: Its binding antigen is unknown. Base qualities are not recorded, but no much larger clone differs from it by a single base.

Collaborating institutions collected whole blood in K2EDTA tubes following their own protocols. For TCRbeta analysis, collaborators shipped samples in one of three forms: frozen whole blood, isolated PBMCs, or DNA extracted from either of those sample types. Study-wide conclusions, independent of this receptor: Clinical and demographic metadata were provided uncurated, with the amount varying by source and participant.

V is pruned by 1 base and J by 1 base, leaving 6 bases of the junction without a gene match. The CDR3, from cysteine to phenylalanine, totals 17 residues. Only the CDR3 DNA stays, 51 bases, in frame from base 1. Via the germline V gene, CDR1 is SGHAT and CDR2 FQNNGV. TCRbeta CDR3 regions were amplified from genomic DNA by means of the immunoSEQ Assay, a bias-controlled multiplex PCR. The source study handled its data this way. The number of nucleated cells in each sample was estimated from the amplification of reference gene primers within the assay. Sequence reads were collapsed and filtered to measure the absolute abundance of every unique TCRbeta CDR3 rearrangement. For each sample, productive Simpson clonality was calculated as the square root of Simpson's diversity index across productive rearrangements. TCRdb carries this immuneACCESS record with in-frame sequences only. Its versions omit some clonotypes, under half of them owing to an unresolved V gene in the studies checked, with the rest unexplained. V, J and clone size are taken as reported in that table, and D and trimming were inferred from the DNA itself. The sample table shows some 160,000 clones, and roughly 75% are seen once. The ten largest clones add up to roughly 6.8% of the sample.

The source is a man between 65 and 85 years old with active or convalescent COVID-19. The chain links TRBV11-2 with TRBJ2-5, and TRBD2 aligns with 10 junction nucleotides. The sample taken for sequencing was peripheral blood. The nucleotides are TGTGCCAGCAGCTTAGGTGATAGCGGGGGGCTCCAAGAGACCCAGTACTTC. The encoded protein is CASSLGDSGGLQETQYF.